Listed below are T cell receptor beta chains from one sample, sequenced in a study of blood T cell repertoires in COVID-19. Libraries were prepared by immunoSEQ multiplex PCR; TCRdb keeps only in-frame clonotypes and omits some of them. The sample holds some 140,000 clones; about 90% are singletons and the top ten take 2% to 2.5%. Sequencing input: peripheral blood. All receptors come from a man in his fifties with active COVID-19. Each CDR3 is given with its conserved first and last residue. The D gene is left open where the match is weak. Clone size is shown for a subset of rows, as once, few, many or a class of expanded clone.

v_call	d_call	j_call	clone_size	cdr3_aa	cdr3_nt
TRBV15	.	TRBJ1-2	.	CATSRAQVGGDTF	TGTGCCACCAGCAGAGCCCAGGTGGGTGGCGACACCTTC
TRBV11-2	.	TRBJ1-1	.	CASSLGVGGAFF	TGTGCCAGCAGCTTAGGGGTGGGAGGAGCTTTCTTT
TRBV19	.	TRBJ1-5	.	CASTPGVYPQHF	TGTGCCAGTACCCCGGGGGTCTACCCCCAGCATTTT
TRBV6-5	TRBD2	TRBJ2-1	.	CASSRGLAGAHEQFF	TGTGCCAGCAGTCGGGGACTAGCGGGGGCCCATGAGCAGTTCTTC
TRBV30	TRBD1	TRBJ1-2	.	CAWSVRRTGGYGYTF	TGTGCCTGGAGTGTACGTAGGACAGGGGGCTATGGCTACACCTTC
TRBV20-1	TRBD2	TRBJ2-1	.	CSASPPMAGGEGNEQFF	TGCAGTGCTAGTCCCCCAATGGCGGGGGGAGAGGGGAATGAGCAGTTCTTC
TRBV19	TRBD1	TRBJ1-1	.	CASSTPRDRGEVPNTEAFF	TGTGCCAGTAGTACACCCCGGGACAGGGGAGAAGTACCAAACACTGAAGCTTTCTTT
TRBV7-9	TRBD1	TRBJ1-5	.	CASSLGQGDNQPQHF	TGTGCCAGCAGCTTAGGACAGGGGGACAATCAGCCCCAGCATTTT
TRBV15	.	TRBJ1-2	once	CATSMDRANYGYTF	TGTGCCACCAGCATGGACAGAGCTAACTATGGCTACACCTTC
TRBV18	TRBD1	TRBJ1-1	.	CASSLGTGQLNTEAFF	TGTGCCAGCTCACTCGGGACAGGGCAGCTGAACACTGAAGCTTTCTTT
TRBV7-9	.	TRBJ2-2	.	CASSPARPNTGELFF	TGTGCCAGCAGCCCCGCGAGGCCGAACACCGGGGAGCTGTTTTTT
TRBV29-1	.	TRBJ1-1	once	CSVGTRDTEAFF	TGCAGCGTCGGTACCAGGGACACTGAAGCTTTCTTT
TRBV10-3	.	TRBJ2-3	.	CAISENRAADTQYF	TGTGCCATCAGTGAGAACAGGGCGGCAGATACGCAGTATTTT
TRBV3-1/TRBV3-2	.	TRBJ2-7	.	CASSRYEGSSYEQYF	TGTGCCAGCAGCCGATATGAGGGTTCGTCCTACGAGCAGTACTTC
TRBV6-5	.	TRBJ1-2	.	CASSYSSRDGNYGYTF	TGTGCCAGCAGTTACTCCAGCAGGGATGGTAACTATGGCTACACCTTC
TRBV30	.	TRBJ1-4	.	CAWRRLLGSEKLFF	TGTGCCTGGAGACGACTCCTCGGGAGTGAAAAACTGTTTTTT
TRBV5-5	.	TRBJ2-1	.	CASSGAGRYNEQFF	TGTGCCAGCAGTGGGGCAGGGAGGTACAATGAGCAGTTCTTC
TRBV7-6	.	TRBJ2-6	.	CASSLARDRTSGANVLTF	TGTGCCAGCAGCTTAGCGCGGGACAGAACCTCTGGGGCCAACGTCCTGACTTTC
TRBV6-6	.	TRBJ1-1	once	CASTPRTVMNTEAFF	TGTGCCAGCACCCCCCGGACAGTAATGAACACTGAAGCTTTCTTT
TRBV5-1	TRBD2	TRBJ2-1	.	CASSAGTSGGDNEQFF	TGCGCCAGCAGCGCTGGGACTAGCGGGGGGGACAATGAGCAGTTCTTC
TRBV2	.	TRBJ1-4	.	CASRTGSQNEKLFF	TGTGCCAGCAGGACGGGGAGCCAAAATGAAAAACTGTTTTTT
TRBV27	.	TRBJ2-5	.	CASSLSGSQETQYF	TGTGCCAGCAGTTTATCGGGCAGCCAAGAGACCCAGTACTTC
TRBV24-1	.	TRBJ2-1	once	CATSDLRGTSYNEQFF	TGTGCCACCAGTGATTTGCGCGGCACCTCCTACAATGAGCAGTTCTTC
TRBV18	TRBD1	TRBJ2-7	.	CASSPQGASSYEQYF	TGTGCCAGCTCACCACAGGGGGCATCCTCCTACGAGCAGTACTTC
TRBV4-1	TRBD1	TRBJ1-4	.	CASSHNKGAEEKLFF	TGCGCCAGCAGCCATAATAAGGGGGCAGAGGAAAAACTGTTTTTT
TRBV9	.	TRBJ1-6	.	CASSVAGGGPGVTYNSPLHF	TGTGCCAGCAGCGTAGCTGGTGGGGGTCCAGGGGTTACCTATAATTCACCCCTCCACTTT
TRBV19	TRBD1	TRBJ2-7	.	CASSLPGQGTSEQYF	TGTGCCAGTAGTTTACCGGGACAGGGGACTTCCGAGCAGTACTTC
TRBV5-4	TRBD1	TRBJ1-4	.	CASSLDGTVNEKLFF	TGTGCCAGCAGCTTGGATGGGACAGTTAATGAAAAACTGTTTTTT
TRBV29-1	TRBD2	TRBJ2-1	.	CSVQGTSLVVNEQFF	TGCAGCGTGCAGGGGACTAGCCTAGTTGTCAATGAGCAGTTCTTC
TRBV5-3	.	TRBJ1-3	.	CARSLVTPTYSGNTIYF	TGTGCCAGAAGCTTGGTAACACCGACTTACTCTGGAAACACCATATATTTT
TRBV19	TRBD1	TRBJ1-1	.	CASSLYRGVSSEAFF	TGTGCCAGTAGTTTATACAGGGGGGTTTCGTCTGAAGCTTTCTTT
TRBV6-2/TRBV6-3	.	TRBJ2-2	.	CASSSRDTGELFF	TGTGCCAGCAGTTCTCGTGACACCGGGGAGCTGTTTTTT
TRBV9	TRBD2	TRBJ2-7	.	CASSVGLAGGIYEQYF	TGTGCCAGCAGCGTAGGACTAGCGGGGGGCATCTACGAGCAGTACTTC
TRBV11-1	.	TRBJ2-7	.	CASSLEAGGLYEQYF	TGTGCCAGCAGCTTAGAAGCTGGAGGGCTTTACGAGCAGTACTTC
TRBV5-1	.	TRBJ1-2	.	CASSLGGGDGYTF	TGCGCCAGCAGCTTGGGTGGGGGCGACGGCTACACCTTC
TRBV20-1	.	TRBJ2-7	.	CSARQDEQYF	TGCAGTGCTCGGCAGGACGAGCAGTACTTC
TRBV5-8	.	TRBJ2-2	.	CASSFSGKAGELFF	TGTGCCAGCAGCTTTTCAGGGAAGGCCGGGGAGCTGTTTTTT
TRBV19	.	TRBJ2-7	once	CASSIGLASPYEQYF	TGTGCCAGTAGTATTGGTTTGGCTAGTCCCTACGAGCAGTACTTC
TRBV2	.	TRBJ2-4	.	CASRPWTPEAKNIQYF	TGTGCCAGCAGACCATGGACTCCTGAAGCCAAAAACATTCAGTACTTC